This paragraph reports one T cell receptor beta chain. The primer mix had 60 Vbeta and 13 Jbeta primers. Data came from immunoSEQ multiplex PCR; TCRdb stores just in-frame clones and leaves some out. The sample contains some 210,000 clones, roughly four fifths of which appear only once. The sample comes from a study of cytomegalovirus exposure and HLA in healthy donors. CDR3 length: 14 amino acids. Germline CDR1 is MDHEN and CDR2 is SYDVKM. Trimming removed 5 bases from V and 1 base from J; junction bases left unmatched: 1. Sequencing was done on a sample of PBMCs. This TCR derives from a woman aged 25 to 39 in good health and CMV-seropositive. J is TRBJ1-5 and V is TRBV28; 8 bases are shared with TRBD1. CDR3 nucleotides: TGTGCCAGCAGTCCAGGGGGCAGCAATCAGCCCCAGCATTTT. Protein sequence: CASSPGGSNQPQHF. Supplemented by reference TRBV28 and TRBJ1-5, the full variable domain reads DVKVTQSSRYLVKRTGEKVFLECVQDMDHENMFWYRQDPGLGLRLIYFSYDVKMKEKGDIPEGYSVSREKKERFSLILESASTNQTSMYLCASSPGGSNQPQHFGDGTRLSIL.